This note documents a single T cell receptor (beta chain) sequence. In germline, CDR1 is SGHRS, CDR2 YFSETQ. There are 14 residues in the CDR3. The trim removed 3 bases at V and 2 bases at J, leaving 3 bases unmatched. In the original processing: Researchers report that nucleated cell counts were estimated from reference gene primer amplification. TCRdb keeps only in-frame clones here, not all; method: immunoSEQ multiplex PCR. V, J and clone size reflect that table, while D and trimming were determined from the DNA. The sample has about 150,000 clones; more than 75% are singletons. The sample comes from a study of blood T cell repertoires in COVID-19. Study context: Samples came from the United States, Italy and Spain, spanning acute and convalescent COVID-19. The analysed material was cDNA or gDNA that came from T cells, B-cell-depleted T cells, or PBMCs.

What was sequenced was peripheral blood. The rearrangement links TRBV5-1 to TRBJ1-2, with 8 bases fitting TRBD1. The sequence came from a man aged 55 to 70 with acute or convalescent COVID-19. The chain's CDR3 is CASSSGDRNYGYTF. The CDR3 DNA is TGCGCCAGCAGCTCGGGGGACAGGAACTATGGCTACACCTTC.